These 17 T cell receptor beta chains share one sample of origin, sequenced in a study of blood T cell repertoires in COVID-19 (dated by TCRdb to the early 2020s). The method was the immunoSEQ multiplex PCR assay. TCRdb took this table from immuneACCESS and kept in-frame rearrangements with V and J called. Such tables lack part of the clones; where checked against another copy, unresolved V genes explain under half of the gap, and the rest is unexplained. Across this sample there are more than 200,000 clones, with 80% to 85% seen only once. Around 4% of the sample is held by the ten biggest clonotypes. Sequenced sample: peripheral blood. Every receptor here comes from a man in his 60s with acute or convalescent COVID-19.

The chain combines TRBV11-2 with TRBJ2-6; 8 nucleotides match TRBD2. The CDR3 runs 18 residues. Germline trimming cut 4 bases from V and 2 bases from J; bases unmatched to any gene: 10. Germline assignment: CDR1 SGHAT and CDR2 FQNNGV. The CDR3 sequence: CASSSPGTRGPGANVLTF. CDR3 sequence (DNA): TGTGCCAGCAGCTCGCCCGGGACTAGGGGCCCTGGGGCCAACGTCCTGACTTTC.

The chain carries TRBV4-3 and TRBJ2-5; D possibly corresponds to TRBD2 (6 bases). The germline gives CDR1 LGHNA, CDR2 YSLEER. V dropped 3 bases and J dropped 5 bases, with 19 bases sitting between them. The length of the CDR3 is 16 residues. This CDR3 is CASSQGGLLLGETQYF. The CDR3 DNA is TGCGCCAGCAGCCAGGGGGGACTTCTCCTCGGGGAGACCCAGTACTTC.

This clone was detected a few times. The chain carries TRBV1 and TRBJ2-5; the D call TRBD2 from the table was never checked on the DNA. TRBV1 is classified as a pseudogene. The CDR3 totals 14 residues. The CDR3 protein is CTSSQDGGGETQYF. CDR3 bases: TGCACCAGCAGCCAAGATGGGGGGGGAGAGACCCAGTACTTC.

This chain uses TRBV19 with TRBJ2-7; 8 positions match TRBD2. After removal of 1 base from V and 0 bases from J, the junction contained 2 bases not matched to a gene. This CDR3 spans 15 amino acids. Germline loops: CDR1 LNHDA, CDR2 SQIVND (reference sequence). The CDR3 protein is CASSIATSGSYEQYF. In nucleotides, the CDR3 is TGTGCCAGTAGTATAGCCACTAGCGGCTCCTACGAGCAGTACTTC.

This chain connects TRBV7-2 to TRBJ2-3; 7 nucleotides agree with TRBD2. Germline V gene sequence: CDR1 SGHTA, CDR2 FQGNSA. Trimming removed 1 base from V and 4 bases from J; junction bases left unmatched: 5. The CDR3 is 15 amino acids. The CDR3 sequence: CASSLESGTADTQYF. CDR3 sequence (DNA): TGTGCCAGCAGCTTAGAAAGCGGGACGGCAGATACGCAGTATTTT.

CDR3 sequence: CASSLRGGAGYTEAFF. The CDR3 nucleotides read TGTGCCAGCAGCTTAAGAGGGGGCGCAGGGTACACTGAAGCTTTCTTT. The chain carries TRBV7-9 and TRBJ1-1, with 7 bases lining up with TRBD1. CDR1 SEHNR and CDR2 FQNEAQ come from the germline V gene (reference sequence). The J segment lost 3 bases and the V segment lost 2 bases, leaving 9 bases of the junction unmatched. This CDR3 is built from 16 residues.

V usage is TRBV3-1 (or the pseudogene TRBV3-2) and J usage is TRBJ2-5; maybe TRBD2 (6 bases). The germline CDR1 and CDR2 sequences are LGHDT and YNNKEL (reference sequence). The V end was cut by 6 bases, the J end by 5 bases, with 13 bases between. CDR3 length equals 13 residues. The CDR3 reads CASSYVAAETQYF. The CDR3 DNA is TGTGCCAGCAGTTATGTAGCGGCGGAGACCCAGTACTTC.

The chain is built from TRBV29-1 and TRBJ2-3, with 9 bases identical to TRBD1. Trimming cost V 3 bases and J 2 bases; bases outside gene matches: 6. The CDR3 consists of 15 residues. The germline V gene has CDR1 SQVTM and CDR2 ANQGSEA. CDR3 DNA: TGCAGCGTTGAGGACAGGGGTTTACTCACAGATACGCAGTATTTT. Residues: CSVEDRGLLTDTQYF.

V usage is TRBV9 and J usage is TRBJ1-1; D gene ambiguous. CDR1 SGDLS and CDR2 YYNGEE come from the germline V gene. The CDR3 totals 15 residues. V was clipped by 1 base and J by 2 bases, with 12 bases between them. The CDR3 DNA follows: TGTGCCAGCAGCGTACTGGGCGGGCCTAACACTGAAGCTTTCTTT. It is translated as CASSVLGGPNTEAFF. Using reference TRBV9 and TRBJ1-1 for the parts outside the CDR3, the full variable domain is DSGVTQTPKHLITATGQRVTLRCSPRSGDLSVYWYQQSLDQGLQFLIQYYNGEERAKGNILERFSAQQFPDLHSELNLSSLELGDSALYFCASSVLGGPNTEAFFGQGTRLTVV.

The rearrangement links TRBV6-5 to TRBJ2-7; TRBD1 agrees at 7 bases. J lost 2 bases, V lost 6 bases, and 4 bases had no gene match. Germline V gene data show CDR1 as MNHEY and CDR2 as SVGAGI. The CDR3 covers 13 residues. The CDR3 reads CASRRDSTYEQYF. CDR3 sequence (DNA): TGTGCCAGCAGAAGGGACAGTACCTACGAGCAGTACTTC.

The chain links TRBV11-2 to TRBJ2-1; no definite D call. The ends were cut back, 0 bases at V and 9 bases at J, with 9 bases in the middle. Germline CDR1 is SGHAT and CDR2 is FQNNGV. This CDR3 is built from 13 residues. Here the CDR3 DNA reads TGTGCCAGCAGCTTAGATTGGCTTGGTGAGCAGTTCTTC. Its protein is CASSLDWLGEQFF.

The chain recombines TRBV29-1 with TRBJ1-2; 7 nucleotides agree with TRBD1. This CDR3 is 12 amino acids long. The ends lost 6 bases at V and 4 bases at J; junction bases unmatched: 5. Per the germline V gene, CDR1 is SQVTM and CDR2 is ANQGSEA. The CDR3 spells CSVPRDSYGYTF. The CDR3 DNA sequence: TGCAGCGTCCCGCGGGACAGCTATGGCTACACCTTC.

This clone was counted a single time. This rearrangement joins TRBV20-1 to TRBJ2-5; 12 bases are shared with TRBD2. Germline values: CDR1 DFQATT, CDR2 SNEGSKA (reference sequence). Unmatched junction bases numbered 4, after V lost 3 bases and J lost 5 bases. The CDR3 runs to 14 residues. The CDR3 sequence: CSASPSGGAETQYF. CDR3 nucleotide sequence: TGCAGTGCTAGTCCTAGCGGGGGGGCGGAGACCCAGTACTTC.

This sequence joins TRBV6-2 or TRBV6-3 and TRBJ2-4; TRBD1 matches at 8 bases. This CDR3 contains 17 residues. From germline, CDR1 is MNHEY and CDR2 SVGEGT. V shed 3 bases and J 1 base; nucleotides not matched to a gene: 8. CDR3: CASSYSRQGSAKNIQYF. The CDR3 nucleotides are TGTGCCAGCAGTTATTCTAGACAGGGGAGCGCCAAAAACATTCAGTACTTC.

The chain uses TRBV7-9 and TRBJ1-6; D perhaps matches TRBD1 (6 bases). The CDR3 runs to 16 residues. Germline CDR1 and CDR2: SEHNR and FQNEAQ (reference sequence). Trimming took off 5 bases at V and 4 bases at J, with 15 bases between the two ends. The CDR3 DNA is TGTGCCAGCAGCCAGGACAGATTAAATTATAATTCACCCCTCCACTTT. Its protein is CASSQDRLNYNSPLHF.

The J gene is TRBJ1-5, the V gene TRBV20-1; perhaps TRBD1 as D (5 bases). The V gene's germline CDR1 is DFQATT and CDR2 SNEGSKA (reference sequence). The CDR3 contains 13 residues. Trimming took off 3 bases at V and 4 bases at J, with 10 bases between the two ends. The CDR3 loop is CSASSTANQPQHF. As DNA, the CDR3 is TGCAGTGCTAGTTCGACAGCAAATCAGCCCCAGCATTTT.

The V call is TRBV5-1, the J call TRBJ1-2; 7 nucleotides agree with TRBD1. The CDR3 covers 14 residues. J was trimmed by 3 bases and V by 4 bases; bases with no gene match: 6. The germline CDR1 and CDR2 sequences are SGHRS and YFSETQ. The CDR3 nucleotides are TGCGCCAGCAGCGCCGGGACAGCCGACTATGGCTACACCTTC. It encodes CASSAGTADYGYTF.